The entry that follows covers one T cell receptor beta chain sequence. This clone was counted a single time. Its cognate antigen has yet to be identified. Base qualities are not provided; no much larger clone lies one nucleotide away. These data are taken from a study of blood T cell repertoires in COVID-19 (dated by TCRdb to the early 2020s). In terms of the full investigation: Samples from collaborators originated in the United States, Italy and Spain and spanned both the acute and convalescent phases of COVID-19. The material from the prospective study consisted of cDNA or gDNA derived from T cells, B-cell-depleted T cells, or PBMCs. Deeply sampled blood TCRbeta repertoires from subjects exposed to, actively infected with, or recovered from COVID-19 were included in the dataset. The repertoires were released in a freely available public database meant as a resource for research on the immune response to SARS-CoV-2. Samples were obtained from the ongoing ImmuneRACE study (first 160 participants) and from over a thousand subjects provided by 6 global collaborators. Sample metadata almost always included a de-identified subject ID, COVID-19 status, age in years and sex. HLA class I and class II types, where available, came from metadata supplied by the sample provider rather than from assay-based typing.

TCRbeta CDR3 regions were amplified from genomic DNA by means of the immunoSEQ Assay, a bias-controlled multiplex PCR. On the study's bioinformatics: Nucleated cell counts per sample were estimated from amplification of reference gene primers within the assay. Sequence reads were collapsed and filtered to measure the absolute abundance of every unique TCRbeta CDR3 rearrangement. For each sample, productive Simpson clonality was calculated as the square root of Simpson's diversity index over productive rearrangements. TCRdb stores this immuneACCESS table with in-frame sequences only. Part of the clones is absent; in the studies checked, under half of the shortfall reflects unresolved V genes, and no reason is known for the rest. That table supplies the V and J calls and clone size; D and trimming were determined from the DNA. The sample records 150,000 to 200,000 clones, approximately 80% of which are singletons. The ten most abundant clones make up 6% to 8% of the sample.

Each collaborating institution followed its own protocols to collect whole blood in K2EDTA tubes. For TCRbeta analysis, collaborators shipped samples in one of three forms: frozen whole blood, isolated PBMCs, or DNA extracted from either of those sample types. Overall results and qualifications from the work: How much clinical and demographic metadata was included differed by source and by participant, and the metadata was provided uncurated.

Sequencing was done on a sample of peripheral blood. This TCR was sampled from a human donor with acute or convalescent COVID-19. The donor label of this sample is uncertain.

The CDR3 corresponds to CASSLYYEQYF. The DNA sequence reads TGTGCCAGCAGCTTGTACTACGAGCAGTACTTC. The sequence is built from TRBV5-4 and TRBJ2-7; too little of a D gene remains to name it. Trimming at the junction amounts to 1 base on V and 3 bases on J, and the germline ends lie 2 bases apart. Looking up the germline V gene (reference sequence) yields CDR1 SGHNT and CDR2 YYREEE. From the cysteine through the phenylalanine, the CDR3 covers 11 amino acids. The CDR3 DNA has 33 bases and is translated from base 1.